The 29 T cell receptor beta chains given below trace back to one sample, sequenced in a study of blood T cell repertoires in COVID-19. Measured with immunoSEQ multiplex PCR; TCRdb has only the in-frame clones, and not every one. The sample yields about 250,000 clones, approximately 90% seen once. The source material was peripheral blood. All receptors come from a woman younger than 45 with COVID-19, enrolled during active disease.

The chain has TRBV9 and TRBJ2-1; 7 bases fit TRBD2. CDR3 size: 16 residues. V shed 3 bases and J 0 bases; nucleotides not matched to a gene: 6. In germline, CDR1 is SGDLS, CDR2 YYNGEE. CDR3 sequence: CASSGGGGGSYNEQFF. The CDR3 region has the DNA TGTGCCAGCAGCGGAGGCGGCGGGGGCTCCTACAATGAGCAGTTCTTC.

This clone was counted a single time. The V gene is TRBV7-2, the J gene TRBJ2-1; maybe TRBD2 (5 bases). Between the trimmed V and J ends, which lost 5 bases and 2 bases, there was a span of 10 bases. The CDR3 runs 14 residues. CDR1 is SGHTA and CDR2 is FQGNSA in the germline V gene. CDR3 sequence (DNA): TGTGCCAGCAGCCCCAAGGGAGCCTACAATGAGCAGTTCTTC. Protein product: CASSPKGAYNEQFF.

V and J are TRBV7-9 and TRBJ1-3, with D possibly matching TRBD1 (6 bases). Trimming shortened V by 5 bases and J by 5 bases, and 13 bases separated the two germline ends. This CDR3 is 14 amino acids long. Germline V lookup: CDR1 SEHNR, CDR2 FQNEAQ (reference sequence). CDR3 sequence (DNA): TGTGCCAGCAGCCCCAGCCGGGACAGAAACACCATATATTTT. It codes for CASSPSRDRNTIYF. Based on the CDR3 plus reference TRBV7-9 and TRBJ1-3, the full variable domain is DTGVSQNPRHKITKRGQNVTFRCDPISEHNRLYWYRQTLGQGPEFLTYFQNEAQLEKSRLLSDRFSAERPKGSFSTLEIQRTEQGDSAMYLCASSPSRDRNTIYFGEGSWLTVV.

The rearrangement joins TRBV5-1 to TRBJ2-3; 12 positions agree with TRBD2. Trimming at V came to 4 bases and at J to 6 bases, leaving 3 bases not matched to a gene. The CDR3 has 14 residues. Germline CDR1 is SGHRS and CDR2 is YFSETQ. CDR3 sequence: CASSPGTSGDTQYF. In DNA, the CDR3 is TGCGCCAGCAGCCCGGGGACTAGCGGGGATACGCAGTATTTT.

The V and J genes are TRBV5-6 and TRBJ2-3; TRBD1 matches at 9 bases. This CDR3 contains 15 residues. Losses at the gene ends were 4 bases for V and 5 bases for J; bases not matched to a gene: 8. CDR1 and CDR2 from the germline V gene are SGHDT and YYEEEE. CDR3 sequence: CASSQYRGRVDTQYF. In DNA, the CDR3 is TGTGCCAGCAGCCAATACAGGGGGCGGGTAGATACGCAGTATTTT.

In this sample, this clone turned up a few times. J is TRBJ1-1 and V is TRBV7-8; tentatively, D is TRBD1 (5 bases). This CDR3 has 13 amino acids. Looked up from germline, CDR1 is SGHVS and CDR2 is FQNEAQ. V was cut by 1 base and J by 3 bases, with 6 bases left in between. Here the CDR3 reads CASSLEQDTEAFF. CDR3 nucleotides: TGTGCCAGCAGCTTAGAACAGGACACTGAAGCTTTCTTT.

This clone has more than one count but fewer than ten. The rearrangement joins TRBV7-2 to TRBJ2-3, with 9 bases that match TRBD2. This CDR3 is 16 amino acids long. V shed 3 bases, J shed 2 bases, and the junction held 6 bases outside the gene matches. The germline CDR1 and CDR2 sequences are SGHTA and FQGNSA. The CDR3 loop reads CASSFVAGAATDTQYF. DNA of the CDR3: TGTGCCAGCAGCTTTGTAGCGGGGGCCGCCACAGATACGCAGTATTTT.

The chain carries TRBV11-3 and TRBJ2-2; D is ambiguous. Germline-derived CDR1 and CDR2 are SGHNT and YENEEA. This CDR3 comprises 16 residues. Trimming took off 0 bases at V and 1 base at J, with 9 bases between the two ends. The CDR3 here is CASSLDGDVNTGELFF. CDR3 nucleotide sequence: TGTGCCAGCAGCTTAGATGGAGATGTGAACACCGGGGAGCTGTTTTTT.

The chain carries TRBV10-3 and TRBJ1-5, with D perhaps matching TRBD1 (6 bases). The CDR3 is made up of 15 amino acids. Germline V gives CDR1 ENHRY, CDR2 SYGVKD. V was pared by 5 bases and J by 5 bases, with 16 bases between. CDR3: CAISQKQGEDQPQHF. The CDR3 nucleotides are TGTGCCATCAGTCAGAAACAGGGAGAGGATCAGCCCCAGCATTTT.

This chain links TRBV5-1 with TRBJ1-1; 7 bases fit TRBD1. The CDR3 contains 14 residues. In germline, CDR1 is SGHRS, CDR2 YFSETQ. V trimming: 2 bases; J trimming: 4 bases; junction bases outside the gene matches: 5. The CDR3 bases are TGCGCCAGCAGCTTCCGACAGGGCGGCACTGAAGCTTTCTTT. This sequence encodes CASSFRQGGTEAFF.

This clone appeared once. The genes are TRBV28 and TRBJ1-1, with unresolved D. V shed 2 bases and J shed 6 bases, with 7 bases lying between them. This CDR3 has 12 amino acids. Germline V gene lookup returns CDR1 MDHEN and CDR2 SYDVKM. CDR3 sequence: CASSLPQAEAFF. CDR3 in DNA: TGTGCCAGCAGTTTACCCCAGGCTGAAGCTTTCTTT.

The V gene is TRBV19, the J gene TRBJ2-2; D is perhaps TRBD1 (6 bases). The CDR3 spans 19 residues. With 9 bases removed from V and 0 bases from J, the gap between germline ends came to 26 bases. Looked up from germline, CDR1 is LNHDA and CDR2 is SQIVND (reference sequence). The CDR3 DNA sequence: TGTGCCAGCCGGATAGGGGGACGGTCTCTTACACCGAACACCGGGGAGCTGTTTTTT. Its protein product is CASRIGGRSLTPNTGELFF.

The CDR3 DNA is TGTGCCAGCAGTTCCCAGTCTCCATATAATTCACCCCTCCACTTT. It is translated as CASSSQSPYNSPLHF. The rearrangement uses TRBV6-5 and TRBJ1-6; no reliable D call. Per germline, CDR1 MNHEY and CDR2 SVGAGI. This CDR3 is 15 amino acids long. With 4 bases removed from V and 4 bases from J, the gap between germline ends came to 11 bases.

The genes are TRBV19 and TRBJ1-2; 8 bases agree with TRBD1. Germline CDR1 LNHDA, CDR2 SQIVND (reference sequence). V was pared by 5 bases and J by 4 bases, with 6 bases of the junction left unmatched. This CDR3 is built from 14 residues. CDR3 bases: TGTGCCAGTAGTGCAGACGACAGGGGCTATGGCTACACCTTC. This codes for CASSADDRGYGYTF.

This sequence joins TRBV6-5 and TRBJ1-2; D not resolved. The V gene lost 2 bases and the J gene lost 5 bases, with 9 bases spanning the gap. CDR3 length: 13 residues. CDR1 is MNHEY and CDR2 is SVGAGI in the germline V gene. This CDR3 reads CASSYGRVYGYTF. For the CDR3, the DNA is TGTGCCAGCAGTTACGGTCGGGTTTATGGCTACACCTTC.

CDR3 sequence reads: CSVESGLGNTIYF. The CDR3 DNA is TGCAGCGTTGAATCAGGGTTAGGAAACACCATATATTTT. The V and J genes are TRBV29-1 and TRBJ1-3; possibly TRBD1 for D (5 bases). Germline V gene lookup returns CDR1 SQVTM and CDR2 ANQGSEA. There are 13 residues in the CDR3. V gave up 2 bases and J gave up 4 bases, with 9 bases separating them.

The chain links TRBV5-1 to TRBJ1-3; D gene uncertain. This CDR3 comprises 15 residues. Germline CDR1 is SGHRS and CDR2 is YFSETQ. The ends were cut back, 0 bases at V and 8 bases at J, with 15 bases in the middle. The CDR3 sequence: CASSLDRGPGDTIYF. The CDR3 DNA reads TGCGCCAGCAGCTTGGATCGTGGACCCGGGGACACCATATATTTT.

CDR3 nucleotides: TGTGCCAGCAGCCCTCCGGGAGGATACGAGCAGTACTTC. This codes for CASSPPGGYEQYF. The V and J genes are TRBV7-8 and TRBJ2-7, with TRBD2 identical over 7 bases. This CDR3 spans 13 amino acids. Germline V gene lookup returns CDR1 SGHVS and CDR2 FQNEAQ. With 5 bases clipped from V and 4 bases from J, the junction kept 5 bases outside the gene matches.

V usage is TRBV21-1 and J usage is TRBJ1-1; TRBD1 is the table's D call and was not checked against the DNA. TRBV21-1 is tagged as a pseudogene. The CDR3 sequence is 15 residues long. As DNA, the CDR3 is TGTGCCAGCGGGGAGAACAGGGGGCTGCACACTGAAGCTTTCTTT. The encoded protein is CASGENRGLHTEAFF.

V is TRBV7-2 and J is TRBJ2-1; 11 bases align to TRBD2. J lost 4 bases, V lost 2 bases, and 7 bases had no gene match. Germline lookup yields CDR1 SGHTA and CDR2 FQGNSA. This CDR3 is built from 17 residues. CDR3 region: CASSLRATSGAYNEQFF. In nucleotides, the CDR3 is TGTGCCAGCAGCTTAAGAGCGACTAGCGGGGCTTACAATGAGCAGTTCTTC. The variable domain in full, with the rest retrieved from reference TRBV7-2 and TRBJ2-1, is GAGVSQSPSNKVTEKGKDVELRCDPISGHTALYWYRQSLGQGLEFLIYFQGNSAPDKSGLPSDRFSAERTGGSVSTLTIQRTQQEDSAVYLCASSLRATSGAYNEQFFGPGTRLTVL.

The rearrangement joins TRBV5-6 to TRBJ1-3; tentative D call: TRBD1 (5 bases). V lost 0 bases, J lost 2 bases, and 12 bases lay in between. Per germline, CDR1 SGHDT and CDR2 YYEEEE. There are 16 residues in the CDR3. Here the CDR3 DNA reads TGTGCCAGCAGCTTGGCAACGGGGGAGGCTGGAAACACCATATATTTT. This codes for CASSLATGEAGNTIYF.

The rearrangement links TRBV14 to TRBJ1-2; TRBD1 is a possible D gene (6 bases). From germline, CDR1 is SGHDN and CDR2 FVKESK. This CDR3 contains 15 residues. V shed 0 bases and J shed 2 bases, with 10 bases lying between them. For the CDR3, the DNA is TGTGCCAGCAGCCAAGACATCACAGGGAACTATGGCTACACCTTC. Protein product: CASSQDITGNYGYTF.

CDR3: CASSQDRFGGSSYNEQFF. In DNA, the CDR3 is TGCGCCAGCAGCCAAGATAGGTTTGGCGGGAGCTCCTACAATGAGCAGTTCTTC. This chain uses TRBV4-3 with TRBJ2-1; 7 positions match TRBD2. Germline V gives CDR1 LGHNA, CDR2 YSLEER. This CDR3 contains 18 residues. The J segment lost 0 bases and the V segment lost 0 bases, leaving 8 bases of the junction unmatched.

The genes are TRBV7-2 and TRBJ1-3; 7 nucleotides match TRBD1. The trim removed 4 bases at V and 6 bases at J, leaving 6 bases unmatched. Germline V gene data show CDR1 as SGHTA and CDR2 as FQGNSA. The CDR3 consists of 14 residues. CDR3 loop: CASSSTGAENTIYF. The CDR3 nucleotides read TGTGCCAGCAGCTCTACAGGGGCAGAAAACACCATATATTTT.

This clone was recorded a few times. The chain combines TRBV4-1 with TRBJ2-2; no clear D gene. This CDR3 has 12 amino acids. Germline CDR1 is MGHRA and CDR2 is YSYEKL. Trimming left V 1 base short and J 8 bases short, with 5 bases between. CDR3 in DNA: TGCGCCAGCAGCCAAGGAACTGGGGAGCTGTTTTTT. Translation gives CASSQGTGELFF.

The J gene is TRBJ2-4, the V gene TRBV19, with 11 bases identical to TRBD2. The CDR3 loop spans 12 amino acids. V shed 8 bases, J shed 6 bases, and the junction held 0 bases outside the gene matches. CDR1 LNHDA and CDR2 SQIVND come from the germline V gene (reference sequence). The chain's CDR3 is CASGTSGNIQYF. CDR3 coding DNA: TGTGCCAGTGGGACTAGCGGAAACATTCAGTACTTC.

V is TRBV23-1 and J is TRBJ2-3; maybe TRBD2 (6 bases). TRBV23-1 is labeled an ORF, and its function is uncertain. The V end lost 6 bases, the J end lost 5 bases, and 9 bases lay between the germline ends. The CDR3 length is 12 residues. DNA for the CDR3: TGCGCCAGCAGCCCCGGGAGAGATACGCAGTATTTT. Translation: CASSPGRDTQYF.

This clone was picked up one time. The rearrangement links TRBV27 to TRBJ2-7, with D possibly TRBD1 on 6 matching bases. The CDR3 is made up of 13 amino acids. The V and J ends lost 4 bases and 2 bases respectively, with 9 bases between them. Germline V gene lookup returns CDR1 MNHEY and CDR2 SMNVEV (reference sequence). The CDR3 protein is CASSWGLAYEQYF. CDR3 coding DNA: TGTGCCAGCAGTTGGGGGCTCGCCTACGAGCAGTACTTC.

In nucleotides, the CDR3 is TGTGCCACCAGCGGAACGGGAAGCTCCTACAATGAGCAGTTCTTC. Residues: CATSGTGSSYNEQFF. V usage is TRBV15 and J usage is TRBJ2-1; the D gene is possibly TRBD2 (5 bases). CDR3 length: 15 residues. The ends were cut back, 5 bases at V and 0 bases at J, with 11 bases in the middle. Germline V gene lookup returns CDR1 LNHNV and CDR2 YYDKDF (reference sequence).